Below, 16 T cell receptor beta chains from the same sample are listed, as sequenced in a study of OX40 agonist ivuxolimab in advanced cancers. The assay was immunoSEQ multiplex PCR, and TCRdb's table has in-frame clones only and misses some. The sample gives 40,000 to 60,000 clones, about 88% of which show up once; under 2% is in the top ten. Sequencing used CD4+ or CD8+ T cells sorted from blood, obtained in a trial of the OX40 agonist ivuxolimab. The receptors were sampled from an adult with an advanced solid tumor such as melanoma, head and neck, liver or kidney cancer.

The chain employs TRBV10-3 and TRBJ2-3, with 8 bases that match TRBD2. The CDR3 sequence is 15 residues long. V dropped 3 bases and J dropped 0; count of bases not matched to a gene: 2. The germline V gene has CDR1 ENHRY and CDR2 SYGVKD. The CDR3 here is CAISESSGSTDTQYF. DNA of the CDR3: TGTGCCATCAGTGAATCTAGCGGGAGCACAGATACGCAGTATTTT.

The rearrangement uses TRBV5-1 and TRBJ1-2, with 11 bases matching TRBD1. This CDR3 has 14 amino acids. After removal of 4 bases from V and 4 bases from J, the junction contained 3 bases not matched to a gene. Looked up from germline, CDR1 is SGHRS and CDR2 is YFSETQ. The CDR3 spells CASSDGTGGYGYTF. The CDR3 nucleotides read TGCGCCAGCAGCGACGGGACAGGGGGCTATGGCTACACCTTC.

This clone has only a few counts. The chain joins TRBV10-2 to TRBJ2-7; 9 bases align to TRBD2. The CDR3 contains 14 residues. The germline V gene encodes CDR1 WSHSY and CDR2 SAAADI. After removal of 2 bases from V and 5 bases from J, the junction contained 4 bases not matched to a gene. The CDR3 coding sequence is TGCGCCAGCAGTGAGGCTAGCGGGACTGACGAGCAGTACTTC. It specifies CASSEASGTDEQYF.

The J gene is TRBJ1-1, the V gene TRBV6-5; D is ambiguous. Germline CDR1 is MNHEY and CDR2 is SVGAGI. V dropped 0 bases and J dropped 1 base, with 6 bases sitting between them. The CDR3 length is 14 residues. The CDR3 spells CASSYSSENTEAFF. The CDR3 DNA reads as TGTGCCAGCAGTTACTCCTCGGAGAACACTGAAGCTTTCTTT.

The chain couples TRBV5-5 to TRBJ2-1; the match to TRBD2 covers 13 bases. V lost 4 bases to trimming and J lost 3 bases; unmatched junction nucleotides: 10. The CDR3 is 18 residues long. The germline gives CDR1 SGHKS, CDR2 YYEKEE (reference sequence). The CDR3 region has the DNA TGTGCCAGCAGCACAGGACTAGCGGGAGCCCTCAACTACAATGAGCAGTTCTTC. Translated, it gives CASSTGLAGALNYNEQFF. The full variable domain, in which reference TRBV5-5 and TRBJ2-1 provide the parts outside the CDR3, is DAGVTQSPTHLIKTRGQQVTLRCSPISGHKSVSWYQQVLGQGPQFIFQYYEKEERGRGNFPDRFSARQFPNYSSELNVNALLLGDSALYLCASSTGLAGALNYNEQFFGPGTRLTVL.

This sequence joins TRBV15 and TRBJ2-5; maybe TRBD1 (6 bases). The length of the CDR3 is 14 residues. V gave up 5 bases and J gave up 2 bases, with 12 bases separating them. Germline loops: CDR1 LNHNV, CDR2 YYDKDF (reference sequence). This CDR3 reads CATSETGRQETQYF. Written as DNA, the CDR3 is TGTGCCACCAGCGAGACAGGCCGACAAGAGACCCAGTACTTC.

This sequence joins TRBV7-8 and TRBJ2-1; 9 nucleotides line up with TRBD2. V trimming: 5 bases; J trimming: 5 bases; junction bases outside the gene matches: 10. From germline, CDR1 is SGHVS and CDR2 FQNEAQ. The CDR3 extends over 16 amino acids. This chain's CDR3 is CASSPIGLASDNEQFF. The CDR3 DNA sequence: TGTGCCAGCAGCCCCATAGGACTAGCGTCGGACAATGAGCAGTTCTTC. The full variable domain, its missing parts supplied by reference TRBV7-8 and TRBJ2-1, is GAGVSQSPRYKVAKRGQDVALRCDPISGHVSLFWYQQALGQGPEFLTYFQNEAQLDKSGLPSDRFFAERPEGSVSTLKIQRTQQEDSAVYLCASSPIGLASDNEQFFGPGTRLTVL.

This chain joins TRBV5-1 and TRBJ2-7; 9 nucleotides match TRBD1. CDR1 is SGHRS and CDR2 is YFSETQ in the germline V gene. The V segment lost 4 bases and the J segment 5 bases; nucleotides outside the gene matches: 7. The CDR3 runs to 14 residues. CDR3 sequence (DNA): TGCGCCAGCAGCCCTGGACAGGGGTTCGACGAGCAGTACTTC. It encodes CASSPGQGFDEQYF.

This chain links TRBV19 with TRBJ2-6, with 9 bases matching TRBD1. This CDR3 region has 19 residues. J was trimmed by 0 bases and V by 7 bases; bases with no gene match: 13. CDR1 LNHDA and CDR2 SQIVND come from the germline V gene (reference sequence). DNA for the CDR3: TGTGCCAGTACATTATCTTCCGGGACAGGGTACTCTGGGGCCAACGTCCTGACTTTC. Amino acid sequence: CASTLSSGTGYSGANVLTF.

Notes on this clone: A read error may produce the germline difference seen at one junction end. The chain is built from TRBV4-3 and TRBJ2-7, with a weak D call TRBD2 (6 bases). The CDR3 totals 14 residues. Germline V gene sequence: CDR1 LGHNA, CDR2 YSLEER. The CDR3 loop is CASSPARDSNEQYF. The DNA of the CDR3 is TGCGCCAGCAGCCCCGCGAGGGACTCCAACGAGCAGTACTTC.

The V gene is TRBV27, the J gene TRBJ2-2; D remains ambiguous. With 0 bases removed from V and 1 base from J, the gap between germline ends came to 6 bases. The CDR3 contains 15 residues. Germline values: CDR1 MNHEY, CDR2 SMNVEV (reference sequence). CDR3 sequence reads: CASSLSQGNTGELFF. The CDR3 DNA sequence: TGTGCCAGCAGTTTATCCCAAGGGAACACCGGGGAGCTGTTTTTT.

This clone was recorded a few times. The J gene is TRBJ1-2, the V gene TRBV5-4; D unresolved. This CDR3 is built from 13 residues. V lost 2 bases, J lost 3 bases, and 8 bases lay in between. Germline-derived CDR1 and CDR2 are SGHNT and YYREEE (reference sequence). The CDR3 region is CASSFDTDYGYTF. As DNA, the CDR3 is TGTGCCAGCAGCTTTGATACGGACTATGGCTACACCTTC.

The J gene is TRBJ1-1, the V gene TRBV6-5, with a possible D match to TRBD1 (5 bases). Germline loops: CDR1 MNHEY, CDR2 SVGAGI. Trimming shortened V by 6 bases and J by 0 bases, and 11 bases separated the two germline ends. CDR3 length: 14 residues. CDR3 coding DNA: TGTGCCAGCAGCTCCGGGGGATTGAACACTGAAGCTTTCTTT. Translated, it gives CASSSGGLNTEAFF.

The chain has TRBV6-1 and TRBJ2-7; 9 positions match TRBD1. Trimming took 8 bases from V and 2 from J; bases not matched to a gene: 7. This CDR3 spans 14 amino acids. Per germline, CDR1 MNHNS and CDR2 SASEGT. The CDR3 loop reads CASVKDRGTYEQYF. CDR3 DNA: TGTGCCAGCGTTAAGGACAGGGGAACCTACGAGCAGTACTTC.

The V gene is TRBV27, the J gene TRBJ1-2; D ambiguous. The CDR3 length is 14 residues. V lost 5 bases and J 4 bases, leaving 14 bases between the germline ends. The germline V gene encodes CDR1 MNHEY and CDR2 SMNVEV (reference sequence). The DNA of the CDR3 is TGTGCCAGCAGTCCCGTGGGAGGGTTCTATGGCTACACCTTC. The encoded protein is CASSPVGGFYGYTF.

This clone was counted only a few times. This chain joins TRBV9 and TRBJ2-3, with 11 bases identical to TRBD2. The V segment lost 3 bases and the J segment 6 bases; nucleotides outside the gene matches: 3. The CDR3 length is 14 residues. CDR1 and CDR2 (germline): SGDLS, YYNGEE. The CDR3 region has the DNA TGTGCCAGCAGCGATCCTAGCGGGGGGGATACGCAGTATTTT. Translated, it gives CASSDPSGGDTQYF.